This is a list of T cell receptor beta chains from one sample in a study of shared clonotypes between healthy human individuals. Clones were read by immunoSEQ multiplex PCR, and TCRdb kept only the in-frame ones, dropping some. The sample lists about 640,000 clones, roughly 78% occurring once. The sample was memory CD4+ T cells sorted from blood. The receptors shown here come from a woman aged 25 to 39 in good health. CDR3s include the opening cysteine and the closing phenylalanine or tryptophan.

>TRBV11-2
CASSPSLLARGADTQYF
>TRBV7-2
CASSPQDRGTTYEQYF
>TRBV10-2
CASRRAGGEETQYF
>TRBV11-3
CASSLSAGSIETQYF
>TRBV28
CASITAGALNSNEQYF
>TRBV4-2
CASSRSRDQPQHF
>TRBV18
CASSRSGTGNEKLFF
>TRBV18
CASSLGPPFIESQPQHF
>TRBV4-2
CASSQELDDPSEAQYF
>TRBV28
CASRGQVGQPQHF
>TRBV2
CASIPDWGGELFF
>TRBV28
CASTDRVNEQYF
>TRBV10-3
CAISERLAGEETQYF
>TRBV18
CASSPTSFSTDTQYF
>TRBV11-2
CASSLSQVEEQYF
>TRBV5-4
CASSLVRGSNQPQHF
>TRBV27
CATGQGARNEKLFF
>TRBV19
CASSSTRNTEAFF
>TRBV5-1
CASSSVAGVIHEQYF
>TRBV5-1
CASSGWPSSYEQYF
>TRBV7-6
CASTSLYQETQYF
>TRBV9
CASSPGTGQWTFTGELFF
>TRBV6-4
CASSNPRDSNTEAFF
>TRBV28
CASSSTADYGYTF
>TRBV10-3
CAISRTSGDNEQFF
>TRBV2
CASSASGSSYNEQFF
>TRBV7-2
CASSLATVVYTEAFF
>TRBV2
CASSETGGALLEQYF
>TRBV6-5
CASSYGGLGTEAFF
>TRBV18
CASSPPNRGRTDTQYF
>TRBV7-9
CASSLQHSSGANVLTF
>TRBV11-2
CASSPASRAGTGSSYEQYF
>TRBV18
CASSPAQVNTEAFF
>TRBV5-1
CARTDSRASGNTIYF
>TRBV4-2
CASSQSDVNTEAFF
>TRBV5-1
CASSSRGRRAETQYF
>TRBV28
CASSFFSQRDQPQHF
>TRBV28
CASSFWGAVEPQHF
>TRBV28
CASTFGLNEQFF
>TRBV7-2
CASSLGSGSNQPQHF
>TRBV9
CASSKQAPYGYTF
>TRBV4-1
CASSQDRVGVYEQYF
>TRBV5-1
CASAGRNTEAFF
>TRBV27
CASSRTGGSGGQPQHF
>TRBV5-5
CASSLQGPVGTNEKLFF
>TRBV5-1
CASSLWTGEADTQYF
>TRBV11-2
CASSPNALAGGYEQYF
>TRBV9
CASSVGEETQYF
>TRBV19
CASSRQHRRPAEYEQYF
>TRBV7-2
CASSLTSGLYEQYF
>TRBV7-9
CASSMTSSNEQFF
>TRBV6-1
CASSEAGGAGGYTF
>TRBV5-1
CASSVQGNTEAFF
>TRBV11-2
CASSLVPTTVEQFF
>TRBV7-6
CASSPHSGLMEDEQYF
>TRBV27
CASRGQGVGTQYF
>TRBV5-1
CASSIAPGQSLYGYTF